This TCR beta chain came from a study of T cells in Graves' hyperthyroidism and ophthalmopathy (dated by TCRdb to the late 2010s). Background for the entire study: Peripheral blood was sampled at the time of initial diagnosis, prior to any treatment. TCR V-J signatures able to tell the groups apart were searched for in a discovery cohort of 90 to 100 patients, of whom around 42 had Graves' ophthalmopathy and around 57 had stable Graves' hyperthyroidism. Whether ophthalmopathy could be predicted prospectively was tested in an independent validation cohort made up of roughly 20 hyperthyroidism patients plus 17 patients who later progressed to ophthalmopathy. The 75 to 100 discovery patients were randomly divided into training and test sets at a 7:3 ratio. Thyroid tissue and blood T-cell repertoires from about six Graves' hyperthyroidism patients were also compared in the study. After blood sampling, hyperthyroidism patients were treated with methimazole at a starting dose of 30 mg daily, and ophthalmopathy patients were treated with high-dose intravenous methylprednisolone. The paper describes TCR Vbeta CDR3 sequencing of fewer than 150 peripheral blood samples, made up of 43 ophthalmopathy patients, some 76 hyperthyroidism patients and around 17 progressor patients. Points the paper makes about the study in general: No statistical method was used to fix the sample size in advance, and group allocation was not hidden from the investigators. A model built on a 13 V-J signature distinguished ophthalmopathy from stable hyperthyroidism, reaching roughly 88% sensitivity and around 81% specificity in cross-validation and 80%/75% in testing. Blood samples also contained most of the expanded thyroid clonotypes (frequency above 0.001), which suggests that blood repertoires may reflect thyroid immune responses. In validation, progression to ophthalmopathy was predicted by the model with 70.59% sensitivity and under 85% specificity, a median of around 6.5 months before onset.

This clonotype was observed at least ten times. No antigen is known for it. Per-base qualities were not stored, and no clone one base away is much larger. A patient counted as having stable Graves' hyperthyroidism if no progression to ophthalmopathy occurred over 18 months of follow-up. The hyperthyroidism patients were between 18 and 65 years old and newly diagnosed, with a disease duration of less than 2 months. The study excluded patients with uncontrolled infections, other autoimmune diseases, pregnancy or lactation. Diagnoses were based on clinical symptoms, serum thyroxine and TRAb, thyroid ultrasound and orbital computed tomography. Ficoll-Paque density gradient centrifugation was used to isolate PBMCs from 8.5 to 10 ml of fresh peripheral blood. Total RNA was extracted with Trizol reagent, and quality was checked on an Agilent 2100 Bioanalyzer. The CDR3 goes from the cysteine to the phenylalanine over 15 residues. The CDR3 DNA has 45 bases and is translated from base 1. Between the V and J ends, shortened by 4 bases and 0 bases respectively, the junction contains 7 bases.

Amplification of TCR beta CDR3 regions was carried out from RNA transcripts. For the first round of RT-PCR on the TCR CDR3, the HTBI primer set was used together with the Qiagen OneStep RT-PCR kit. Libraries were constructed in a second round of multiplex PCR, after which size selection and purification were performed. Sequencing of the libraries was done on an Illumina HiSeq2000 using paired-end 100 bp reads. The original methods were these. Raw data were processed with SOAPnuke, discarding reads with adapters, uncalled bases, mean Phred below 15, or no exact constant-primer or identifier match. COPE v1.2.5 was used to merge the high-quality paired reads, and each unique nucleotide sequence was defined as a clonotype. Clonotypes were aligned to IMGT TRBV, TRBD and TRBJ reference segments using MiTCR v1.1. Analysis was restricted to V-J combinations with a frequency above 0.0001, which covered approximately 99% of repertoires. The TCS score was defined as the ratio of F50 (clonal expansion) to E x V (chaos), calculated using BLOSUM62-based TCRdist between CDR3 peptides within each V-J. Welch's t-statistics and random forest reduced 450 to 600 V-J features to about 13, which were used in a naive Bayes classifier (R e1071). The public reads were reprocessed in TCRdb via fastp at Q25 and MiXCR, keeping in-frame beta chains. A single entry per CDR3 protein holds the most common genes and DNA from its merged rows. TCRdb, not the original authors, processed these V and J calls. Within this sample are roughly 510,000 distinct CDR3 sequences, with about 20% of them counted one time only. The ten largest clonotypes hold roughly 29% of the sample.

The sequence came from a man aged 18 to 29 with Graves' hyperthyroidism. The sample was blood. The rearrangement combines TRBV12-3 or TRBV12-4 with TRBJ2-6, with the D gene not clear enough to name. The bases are TGTGCCAGCAGTTCCCCTAACTCTGGGGCCAACGTCCTGACTTTC. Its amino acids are CASSSPNSGANVLTF.